This T cell receptor (beta chain) originates from a study of shared clonotypes between healthy human individuals. The J segment lost 2 bases and the V segment lost 4 bases, leaving 8 bases of the junction unmatched. The CDR3 length is 15 residues. Germline V CDR1 and CDR2: SGHTS, YDEGEE. This clone was detected once. The data were produced by immunoSEQ multiplex PCR, yet TCRdb's version contains in-frame clones alone and is incomplete. There are about 480,000 clones in the sample; about 79% occur only once, and roughly an eighth lies in the top ten. The sequence was collected from a woman aged 40 to 50 in good health. Some clones in this sample may be carry-over from other donors' samples. This chain connects TRBV5-8 to TRBJ2-5, with 7 bases matching TRBD2. The sequenced sample consisted of PBMCs. The CDR3 region has the DNA TGTGCCAGCAGCGGGGGGGTAGCGATACAAGAGACCCAGTACTTC. The encoded protein is CASSGGVAIQETQYF.